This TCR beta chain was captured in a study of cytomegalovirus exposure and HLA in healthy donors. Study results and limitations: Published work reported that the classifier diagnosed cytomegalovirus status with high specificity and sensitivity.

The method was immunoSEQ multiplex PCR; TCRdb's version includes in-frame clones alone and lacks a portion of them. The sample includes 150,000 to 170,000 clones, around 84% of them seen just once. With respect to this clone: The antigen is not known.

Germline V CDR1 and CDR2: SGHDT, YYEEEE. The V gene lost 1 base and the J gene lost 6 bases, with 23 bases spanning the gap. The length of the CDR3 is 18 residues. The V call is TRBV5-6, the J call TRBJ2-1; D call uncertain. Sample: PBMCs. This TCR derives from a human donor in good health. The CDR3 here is CASSLLMAAVPLFNEQFF. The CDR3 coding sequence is TGTGCCAGCAGCTTGTTAATGGCTGCAGTCCCTTTGTTCAATGAGCAGTTCTTC.